The clone carrying this T cell receptor beta chain came up many times. Its antigen is still unknown. This specimen belongs to a study of T cells after yellow fever vaccination. TCRdb reprocessed the 5' RACE reads with MiXCR, giving one entry per CDR3 protein. The profile shows some 100,000 distinct CDR3 sequences, roughly 6.8% of them singletons. CDR1 and CDR2 from the germline V gene are SGHRS and YFSETQ. The CDR3 contains 14 residues. The ends lost 4 bases at V and 5 bases at J; junction bases unmatched: 6. General study findings and limits: There was a small share of clonotypes that showed up in both the CD4 and CD8 compartments.

This clonotype originated in a man aged 18 to 29 who received the YFV17D yellow fever vaccine. The sample in question was CD4+ T cells sorted from PBMCs, obtained approximately 40 days after the first yellow fever vaccination. The V call is TRBV5-1, the J call TRBJ2-5; TRBD2 agrees at 9 bases. CDR3 region: CASSTGTSSETQYF. The CDR3 DNA reads TGCGCCAGCAGCACCGGGACTAGCAGTGAGACCCAGTACTTC. Full variable domain (outside the CDR3, taken from reference TRBV5-1 and TRBJ2-5): KAGVTQTPRYLIKTRGQQVTLSCSPISGHRSVSWYQQTPGQGLQFLFEYFSETQRNKGNFPGRFSGRQFSNSRSEMNVSTLELGDSALYLCASSTGTSSETQYFGPGTRLLVL.